This T cell receptor beta chain was found in a study of T cell repertoires in cytomegalovirus infection. Study-wide background: As its CMV epitopes, the study selected recently identified HLA-C-restricted and well-studied HLA-B-restricted targets.

This clonotype was observed a few times. As yet, its antigen is unknown. CDR1 MDHEN and CDR2 SYDVKM come from the germline V gene. Losses at the gene ends were 6 bases for V and 2 bases for J; bases not matched to a gene: 6. The CDR3 has 15 residues. Via MiXCR, TCRdb re-called the reads, giving one row per CDR3 protein. This table holds a few hundred thousand distinct CDR3 sequences, 30% to 40% found once. The V call is TRBV28, the J call TRBJ1-2; TRBD1 matches 10 bases. The TCR sequence derives from a human donor in good health (CMV status not recorded). Some clones in this sample may be carry-over from other donors' samples. Sequencing used cultured PBMCs, obtained from culture after CMV antigen stimulation. The CDR3 spells CASRLTGGANYGYTF. The CDR3, as DNA: TGTGCCAGCAGGTTGACAGGGGGCGCGAACTATGGCTACACCTTC.